This T cell receptor (beta chain) was found in a study of blood T cell repertoires in COVID-19. Germline V lookup: CDR1 LGHNA, CDR2 YSLEER. This CDR3 is 16 amino acids long. V gave up 0 bases and J gave up 5 bases; unmatched junction bases: 5. The method was immunoSEQ multiplex PCR; TCRdb's version includes in-frame clones alone and lacks a portion of them. The data show 110,000 to 150,000 clones, around 88% seen once. Source material: peripheral blood. The sequence came from a woman aged 60-75 years with acute or convalescent COVID-19. V gene TRBV4-3 combines with J gene TRBJ2-5; 11 bases match TRBD2. Here the CDR3 reads CASSQEIAGGPETQYF. In DNA, the CDR3 is TGCGCCAGCAGCCAAGAGATAGCGGGGGGGCCGGAGACCCAGTACTTC.